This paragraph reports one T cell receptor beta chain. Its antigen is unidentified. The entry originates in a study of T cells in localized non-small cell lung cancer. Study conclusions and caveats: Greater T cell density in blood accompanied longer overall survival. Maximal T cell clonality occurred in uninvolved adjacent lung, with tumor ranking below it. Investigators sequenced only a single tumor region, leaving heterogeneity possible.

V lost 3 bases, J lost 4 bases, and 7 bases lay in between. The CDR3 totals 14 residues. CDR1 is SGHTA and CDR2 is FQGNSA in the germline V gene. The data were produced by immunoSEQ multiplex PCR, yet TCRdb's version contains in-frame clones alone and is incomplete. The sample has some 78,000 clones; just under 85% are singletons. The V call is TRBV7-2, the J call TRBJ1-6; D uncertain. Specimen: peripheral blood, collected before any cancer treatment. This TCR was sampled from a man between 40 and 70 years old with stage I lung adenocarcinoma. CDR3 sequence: CASSLTDYNSPLHF. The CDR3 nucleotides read TGTGCCAGCAGCTTGACGGATTATAATTCACCCCTCCACTTT.